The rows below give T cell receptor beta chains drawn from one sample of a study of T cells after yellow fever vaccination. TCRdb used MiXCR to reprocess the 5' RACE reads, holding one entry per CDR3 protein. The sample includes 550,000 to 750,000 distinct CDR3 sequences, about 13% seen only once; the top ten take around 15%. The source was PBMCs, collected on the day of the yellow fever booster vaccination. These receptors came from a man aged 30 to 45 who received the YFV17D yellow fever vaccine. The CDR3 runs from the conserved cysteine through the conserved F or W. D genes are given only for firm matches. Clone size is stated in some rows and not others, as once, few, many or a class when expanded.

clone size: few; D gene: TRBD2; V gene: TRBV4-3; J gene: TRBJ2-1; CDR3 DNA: TGCGCCAGCAGCCAAGATACTAGCGGGAGTTTTAATGAGCAGTTCTTC; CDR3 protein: CASSQDTSGSFNEQFF
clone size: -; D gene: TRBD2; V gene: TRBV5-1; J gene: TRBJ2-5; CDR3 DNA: TGCGCCAGCAGCTTGTTGGCTAGCGGACAAGAGACCCAGTACTTC; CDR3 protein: CASSLLASGQETQYF
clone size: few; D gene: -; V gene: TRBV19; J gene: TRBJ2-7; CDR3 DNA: TGTGCCAGTAGTAGGGACGCCGAGCAGTACTTC; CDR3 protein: CASSRDAEQYF
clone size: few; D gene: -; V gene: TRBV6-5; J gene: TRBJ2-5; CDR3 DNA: TGTGCCAGCAGTTACTCAGACTTTCAAGAGACCCAGTACTTC; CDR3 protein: CASSYSDFQETQYF
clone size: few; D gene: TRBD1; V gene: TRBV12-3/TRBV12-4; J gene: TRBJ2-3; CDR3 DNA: TGTGCCAGCAGTTTTCAGGGGGTCCCAGATACGCAGTATTTT; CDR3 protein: CASSFQGVPDTQYF
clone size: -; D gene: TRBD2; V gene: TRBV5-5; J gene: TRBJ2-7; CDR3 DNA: TGTGCCAGCAGCGTCCCTCTAGCGGGAGACGACGAGCAGTACTTC; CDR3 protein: CASSVPLAGDDEQYF
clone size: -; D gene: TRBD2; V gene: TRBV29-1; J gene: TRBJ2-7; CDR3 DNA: TGCAGCGTCAGGGAGGGCCTGTCCTACGAGCAGTACTTC; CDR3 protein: CSVREGLSYEQYF
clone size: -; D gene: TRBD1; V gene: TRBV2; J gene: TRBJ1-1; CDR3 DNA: TGTGCCAGCGGACAGGGCCGTACTGAAGCTTTCTTT; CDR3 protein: CASGQGRTEAFF
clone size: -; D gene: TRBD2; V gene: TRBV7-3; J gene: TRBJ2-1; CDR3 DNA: TGTGCCAGCAGCGAGGGACTAGCGGGGGGGGTCGATGAGCAGTTCTTC; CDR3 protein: CASSEGLAGGVDEQFF
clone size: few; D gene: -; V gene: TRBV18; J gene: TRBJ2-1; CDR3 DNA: TGTGCCAGCTCACCGCTGACGGGGCTAGCCCCCAATGAGCAGTTCTTC; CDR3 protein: CASSPLTGLAPNEQFF
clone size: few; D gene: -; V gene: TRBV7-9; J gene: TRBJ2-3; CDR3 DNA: TGTGCCAGCTTGATGTCAGGGGGGACAGATACGCAGTATTTT; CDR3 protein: CASLMSGGTDTQYF
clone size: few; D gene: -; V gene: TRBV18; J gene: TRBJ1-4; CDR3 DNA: TGTGCCAGCTCTACCTCAGGGTCCTGGGGTGAAAAACTGTTTTTT; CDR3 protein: CASSTSGSWGEKLFF
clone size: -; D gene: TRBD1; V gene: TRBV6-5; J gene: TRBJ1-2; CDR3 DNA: TGTGCCAGCAGTTCCCATAGAGGGGGCGATGGTAACTATGGCTACACCTTC; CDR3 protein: CASSSHRGGDGNYGYTF
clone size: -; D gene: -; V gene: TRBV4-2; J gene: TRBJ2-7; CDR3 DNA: TGTGCCAGCAGCCAAGAAGACAGGACAATCAACATTTCCACCTACGAGCAGTACTTC; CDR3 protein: CASSQEDRTINISTYEQYF
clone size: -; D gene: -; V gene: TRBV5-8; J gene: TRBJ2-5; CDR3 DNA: TGTGCCAGCAGCTTGGCCTTAGGATGGGACTTC; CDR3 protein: CASSLALGWDF
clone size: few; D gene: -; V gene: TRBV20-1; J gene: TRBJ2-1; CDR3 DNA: TGCAGTGCTGGTATCCGGGACTACAATGAGCAGTTCTTC; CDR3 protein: CSAGIRDYNEQFF
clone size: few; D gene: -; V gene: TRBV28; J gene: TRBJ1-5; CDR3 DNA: TGTGCCAGCACCGGTCAGGGGTCGGTACAGCCCCAGCATTTT; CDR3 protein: CASTGQGSVQPQHF
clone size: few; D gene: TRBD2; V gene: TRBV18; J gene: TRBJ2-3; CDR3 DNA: TGTGCCAGCTCACCCTCTAGCGGACTTAGCACAGATACGCAGTATTTT; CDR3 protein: CASSPSSGLSTDTQYF
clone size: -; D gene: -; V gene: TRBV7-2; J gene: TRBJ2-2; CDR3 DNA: TGTGCCAGCAGCTTGCCCGGGAAGAGGGCCGGGGAGCTGTTTTTT; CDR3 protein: CASSLPGKRAGELFF
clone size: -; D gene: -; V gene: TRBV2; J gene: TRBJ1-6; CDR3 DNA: TGTGCCAGCAGTGGAGCCGATTCACCCCTCCACTTT; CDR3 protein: CASSGADSPLHF
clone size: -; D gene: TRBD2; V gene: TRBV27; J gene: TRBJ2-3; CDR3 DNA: TGTGCCAGCAGTTTAGAGGTAGCGGGAGGATTGGATACGCAGTATTTT; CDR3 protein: CASSLEVAGGLDTQYF
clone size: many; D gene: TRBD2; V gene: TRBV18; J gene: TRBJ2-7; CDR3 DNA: TGTGCCAGCTCAAGGGGACTAGCGGGATACGAGCAGTACTTC; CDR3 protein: CASSRGLAGYEQYF
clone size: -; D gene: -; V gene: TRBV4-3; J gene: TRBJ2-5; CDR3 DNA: TGCGCCAGCAGCCAAGACGGGGCGGGGTACCAAGAGACCCAGTACTTC; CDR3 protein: CASSQDGAGYQETQYF
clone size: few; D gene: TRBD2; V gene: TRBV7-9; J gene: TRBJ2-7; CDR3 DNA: TGTGCCAGCAGCTATACGGGACTAGCGGGAAGCGAGCAGTACTTC; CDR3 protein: CASSYTGLAGSEQYF
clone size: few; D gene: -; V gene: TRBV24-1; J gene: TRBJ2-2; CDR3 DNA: TGTGCCACCGGGGGACGGATGAACACCGGGGAGCTGTTTTTT; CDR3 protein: CATGGRMNTGELFF
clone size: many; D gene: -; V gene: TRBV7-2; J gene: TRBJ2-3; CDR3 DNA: TGTGCCAGCAGCTCCGGGGTCGCGGATACGCAGTATTTT; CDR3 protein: CASSSGVADTQYF
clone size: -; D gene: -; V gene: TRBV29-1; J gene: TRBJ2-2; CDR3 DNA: TGCAGCGTTAGGACCGTGCCCCCCGGGGAGCTGTTTTTT; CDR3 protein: CSVRTVPPGELFF
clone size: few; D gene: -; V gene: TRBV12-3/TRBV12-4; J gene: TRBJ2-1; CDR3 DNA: TGTGCCAGCAGTGAAGACGGAGGGTACAATGAGCAGTTCTTC; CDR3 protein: CASSEDGGYNEQFF
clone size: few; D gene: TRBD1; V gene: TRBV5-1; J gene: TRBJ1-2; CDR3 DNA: TGCGCCAGCAGCTTTACAGGGGCGCAAAGAGATGGCTACACCTTC; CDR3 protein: CASSFTGAQRDGYTF
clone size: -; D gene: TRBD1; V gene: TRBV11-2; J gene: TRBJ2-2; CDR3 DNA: TGTGCCAGCAGCTTCTCTCGACAGGGAAGCACCGGGGAGCTGTTTTTT; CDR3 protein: CASSFSRQGSTGELFF
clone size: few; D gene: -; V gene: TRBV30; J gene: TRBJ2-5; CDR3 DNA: TGTGCCTGGAGGGCCTCTATGGGGACCCAGTACTTC; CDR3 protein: CAWRASMGTQYF
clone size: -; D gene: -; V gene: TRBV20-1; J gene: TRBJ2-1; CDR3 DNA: TGCAGTGCTCGCCCCACTAGGAATGAGCAGTTCTTC; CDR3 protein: CSARPTRNEQFF
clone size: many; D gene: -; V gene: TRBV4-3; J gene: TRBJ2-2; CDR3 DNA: TGCGCCAGCAGCCAAGGGTCCTCCCTCAACACCGGGGAGCTGTTTTTT; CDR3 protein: CASSQGSSLNTGELFF
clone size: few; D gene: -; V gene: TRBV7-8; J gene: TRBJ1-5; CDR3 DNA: TGTGCCAGCAGCTCCTCAGTAACCCCGGCCAATCAGCCCCAGCATTTT; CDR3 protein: CASSSSVTPANQPQHF
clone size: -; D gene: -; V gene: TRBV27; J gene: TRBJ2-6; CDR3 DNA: TGTGCCAGCAAGCAGGGATCAATTGGGGCCAACGTCCTGACTTTC; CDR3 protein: CASKQGSIGANVLTF
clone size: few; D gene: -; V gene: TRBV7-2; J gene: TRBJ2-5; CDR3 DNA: TGTGCCAGCAGCCTCGGGACAATCCAAGGGGAGACCCAGTACTTC; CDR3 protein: CASSLGTIQGETQYF
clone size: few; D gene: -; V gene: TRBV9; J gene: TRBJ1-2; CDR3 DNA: TGTGCCAGCAGCGTAGATGCGACTCCGGCCTATGGCTACACCTTC; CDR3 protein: CASSVDATPAYGYTF
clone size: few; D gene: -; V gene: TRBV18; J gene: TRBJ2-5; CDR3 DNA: TGTGCCAGCTCACCATTAACCTCCCAAGAGACCCAGTACTTC; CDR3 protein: CASSPLTSQETQYF
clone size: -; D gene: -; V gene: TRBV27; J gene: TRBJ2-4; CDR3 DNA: TGTGCCAGCAGTTCTACGGCCGGGGGTAGTGGAAACATTCAGTACTTC; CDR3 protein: CASSSTAGGSGNIQYF
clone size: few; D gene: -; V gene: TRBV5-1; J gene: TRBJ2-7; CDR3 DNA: TGCGCCAGCAGCTTGCAACATGGCACTATCTCCTACGAGCAGTACTTC; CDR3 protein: CASSLQHGTISYEQYF
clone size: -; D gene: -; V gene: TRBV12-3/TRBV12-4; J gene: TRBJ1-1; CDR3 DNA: TGTGCCAGCAGTTTAGTTAGTGGAGCTTTCTTT; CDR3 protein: CASSLVSGAFF
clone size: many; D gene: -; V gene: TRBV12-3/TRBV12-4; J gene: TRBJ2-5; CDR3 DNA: TGTGCCAGCAGTTTGGGGGGAGGAGAGACCCAGTACTTC; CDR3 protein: CASSLGGGETQYF
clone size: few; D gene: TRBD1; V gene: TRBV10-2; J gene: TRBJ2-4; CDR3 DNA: TGCGCCAGCAGTCCTACCGGGACAGGGGTCAAAAACATTCAGTACTTC; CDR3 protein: CASSPTGTGVKNIQYF
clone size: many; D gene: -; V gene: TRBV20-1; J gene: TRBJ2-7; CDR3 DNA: TGCAGTGCACAAAGGGGGCCCAGCGGGCACGAGCAGTACTTC; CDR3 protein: CSAQRGPSGHEQYF
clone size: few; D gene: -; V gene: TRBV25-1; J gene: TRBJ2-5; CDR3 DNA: TGTGCCAGCAGTGAGAGGGGAGGTCGAGAGACCCAGTACTTC; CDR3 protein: CASSERGGRETQYF
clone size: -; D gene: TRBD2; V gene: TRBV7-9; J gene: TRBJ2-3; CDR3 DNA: TGTGCCAGCAGCCCCCCGGGACTAGCGGGATCAGATACGCAGTATTTT; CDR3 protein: CASSPPGLAGSDTQYF
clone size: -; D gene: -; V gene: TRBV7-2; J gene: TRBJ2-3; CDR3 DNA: TGTGCCAGCAGCACCCGGTCAGCAGATACGCAGTATTTT; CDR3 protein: CASSTRSADTQYF
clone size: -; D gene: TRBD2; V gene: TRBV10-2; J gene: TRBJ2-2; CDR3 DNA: TGCGCCAGCAGGGACCGACTAGCGGGAGGACCCGCGAACACCGGGGAGCTGTTTTTT; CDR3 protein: CASRDRLAGGPANTGELFF
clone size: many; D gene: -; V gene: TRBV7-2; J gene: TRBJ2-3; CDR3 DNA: TGTGCCAGCAGCTTAGCGCGGACAGATACGCAGTATTTT; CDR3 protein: CASSLARTDTQYF
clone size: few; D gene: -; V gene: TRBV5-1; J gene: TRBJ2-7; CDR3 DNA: TGCGCCAGCAGATCGAAGCTCTACGAGCAGTACTTC; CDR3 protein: CASRSKLYEQYF
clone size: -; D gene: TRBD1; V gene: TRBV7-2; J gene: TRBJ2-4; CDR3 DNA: TGTGCCAGCAGCACTCTCGGACAGGGCATAGCCAAAAACATTCAGTACTTC; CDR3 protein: CASSTLGQGIAKNIQYF